Following are 8 T cell receptor beta chains from one sample sequenced in a study of tumor-infiltrating lymphocytes in primary liver carcinoma. Alongside blood RNA obtained from unsorted whole blood, germline DNA was also extracted. The authors made TCR beta cDNA from approximately 500 ng total RNA with a constant-region primer. Libraries for TCR beta were built through three nested multiplex PCR rounds, which together made up a slightly modified ARM-PCR procedure. The opening two PCR rounds, approximately 10 cycles each, paired TRBV1-TRBV30 forward primers with a C-beta reverse primer. TCRdb re-analysed the multiplex PCR reads in MiXCR, keeping a single row per CDR3 protein. The sample lists about 310,000 distinct CDR3 sequences, nearly 60% occurring once. The sample consisted of peripheral blood. All receptors come from a woman in her thirties with primary liver carcinoma and hepatitis B virus infection.

The genes are TRBV30 and TRBJ2-4; the D is unclear. The CDR3 spans 14 residues. The germline gives CDR1 GTSNPN, CDR2 SVGIG (reference sequence). The germline V and J ends were trimmed by 1 base and 2 bases, with 9 bases remaining between them. The CDR3 DNA is TGTGCCTGGAGTGCAGGTTTAACCAAAAACATTCAGTACTTC. Translated: CAWSAGLTKNIQYF.

For this clonotype: A read error is possible here, since a much larger clone lies one base away. A read error is likely, as this CDR3 ends without the conserved phenylalanine or tryptophan. The rearrangement uses TRBV6-2 or TRBV6-3 and TRBJ2-5, with unresolved D. This CDR3 has 15 residues. Germline loops: CDR1 MNHEY, CDR2 SVGEGT. Trimming pared 6 bases from V and 5 bases from J, leaving 19 bases between. CDR3 amino acids: CASRPLIRKGETQYL. CDR3 DNA sequence: TGTGCCAGCAGGCCCCTCATAAGGAAAGGGGAGACCCAGTACTTA.

For this clonotype: It may be a read error: a sequence one base away is much more abundant. The genes are TRBV12-3 or TRBV12-4 and TRBJ1-2; TRBD1 is a possible D gene (5 bases). V was cut by 7 bases and J by 4 bases, with 16 bases left in between. This CDR3 is 14 amino acids long. CDR3 DNA: TGTGCCAGCAACCCAAGAGGGGCGGCCTATGGCTACACCTTC. This sequence encodes CASNPRGAAYGYTF.

The chain employs TRBV29-1 and TRBJ2-1, with TRBD2 matching 7 bases. V gave up 7 bases and J gave up 4 bases; unmatched junction bases: 7. CDR3 length: 13 amino acids. CDR1 and CDR2 (germline): SQVTM, ANQGSEA. The DNA of the CDR3 is TGCAGCGCTGAGCGGGACTGGTACAATGAGCAGTTCTTC. Translated, it gives CSAERDWYNEQFF.

As regards this clonotype: This may stem from a read error, because a much larger clone lies one nucleotide away. As the CDR3 is not closed by the conserved phenylalanine or tryptophan, this likely results from a read error. The chain couples TRBV4-2 to TRBJ2-2; TRBD2 matches 8 bases. J lost 5 bases, V lost 0 bases, and 11 bases had no gene match. This CDR3 has 18 residues. Germline V gives CDR1 LGHNA, CDR2 YNFKEQ. The CDR3 bases are TGTGCCAGCAGCCAAGAACTCCCTAGCGGGTGGGCTACCGGGGAGCTGTTTCTT. This gives the protein CASSQELPSGWATGELFL.

Of note for this clonotype: This may stem from a read error, because a much larger clone lies one nucleotide away. This rearrangement joins TRBV6-5 to TRBJ2-2; possibly TRBD1 or TRBD2 for D (6 bases each). The germline CDR1 and CDR2 sequences are MNHEY and SVGAGI. The CDR3 totals 14 residues. As DNA, the CDR3 is TGTGCCAGCAGACGAGGGGGGAACCCCGGGGAGCTGTCTTTT. This gives the protein CASRRGGNPGELSF.

The V and J genes are TRBV6-5 and TRBJ1-5, with D uncertain. The CDR3 covers 16 residues. CDR1 and CDR2 from the germline V gene are MNHEY and SVGAGI. Trimming took 0 bases from V and 1 from J, leaving 10 bases between them. In DNA form, the CDR3 reads TGTGCCAGCAGTTACTCGAAATTTCGGAGCAATCAGCCCCAGCATTTT. Residues: CASSYSKFRSNQPQHF.

About this clonotype itself: The junction and the germline gene differ at one end; a read error may be behind it. The V call is TRBV30, the J call TRBJ1-1; no clear D. CDR3 size: 13 residues. CDR1 is GTSNPN and CDR2 is SVGIG in the germline V gene (reference sequence). The CDR3 DNA is TGTGCCTGGGGCTTCACATGGGAGGAGGAAGCTCTCTTT. This encodes CAWGFTWEEEALF. The full variable domain, completed using reference TRBV30 and TRBJ1-1, is SQTIHQWPATLVQPVGSPLSLECTVEGTSNPNLYWYRQAAGRGLQLLFYSVGIGQISSEVPQNLSASRPQDRQFILSSKKLLLSDSGFYLCAWGFTWEEEALFGQGTRLTVV.